Below, 2 T cell receptor beta chains from the same sample are listed, as sequenced in a study of identical twins. TCRdb used MiXCR to reprocess the 5' RACE reads, holding one entry per CDR3 protein. The sample lists about 890,000 distinct CDR3 sequences, approximately 13% occurring once. In addition, the sample was reused for a study of yellow fever vaccine responses in identical twins.

The sample comprised PBMCs. These receptor sequences come from a woman aged 18-35 years in good health.

This clonotype has just a few counts. The CDR3 DNA reads TGTGCCAGCAGTTTAGGGACAGGGAGAAAGCCCCAGCATTTT. Protein product: CASSLGTGRKPQHF. The genes are TRBV12-3 or TRBV12-4 and TRBJ1-5; 8 bases are a match to TRBD1. V gave up 1 base and J gave up 8 bases; unmatched junction bases: 4. The CDR3 has 14 amino acids.

The chain uses TRBV5-8 and TRBJ2-5; D possibly corresponds to TRBD1 (6 bases). Germline values: CDR1 SGHTS, CDR2 YDEGEE. The CDR3 runs 16 residues. V was cut by 3 bases and J by 5 bases, with 20 bases left in between. The DNA for the CDR3 is TGTGCCAGCAGCTCAGCCGGACAGCCTAAGAGGGAGACCCAGTACTTC. This encodes CASSSAGQPKRETQYF. Complete variable domain (other parts from reference TRBV5-8 and TRBJ2-5): EAGVTQSPTHLIKTRGQQATLRCSPISGHTSVYWYQQALGLGLQFLLWYDEGEERNRGNFPPRFSGRQFPNYSSELNVNALELEDSALYLCASSSAGQPKRETQYFGPGTRLLVL.